This T cell receptor (beta chain) emerged from a study of long-term antiretroviral therapy in people with HIV. Study details: It was about a decade before the 2015 immediate-ART recommendation that the earliest samples were taken.

Held in samples before DNA extraction were roughly 0.9-11 million cryopreserved PBMC. In germline, CDR1 is SGHAT, CDR2 FQDESV (reference sequence). The CDR3 spans 14 residues. The V gene end was trimmed by 5 bases and the J gene end by 8 bases; junction bases not matched to a gene: 6. Notes on this clone: Antigen unknown.

Sequencing used immunoSEQ v3.0 at survey level. TCRdb keeps only in-frame clones here, not all; method: immunoSEQ multiplex PCR. The sample records 30,000 to 40,000 clones, nearly 95% being singletons. Study-level points and caveats: Pre-ART clonal expansions dominated every time point's repertoire. Therapy changes, viral resistance and ART adherence were not documented in the available data.

Source: unsorted PBMCs, taken 5.1 years after starting antiretroviral therapy. The V gene is TRBV11-1, the J gene TRBJ1-6; 7 positions match TRBD1. The TCR sequence derives from a woman aged 45-65 years with HIV. CDR3 in amino acids: CASSRRQGYSPLHF. DNA of the CDR3: TGTGCCAGCAGCCGAAGACAGGGTTATTCACCCCTCCACTTT.